This T cell receptor beta chain was observed in a study of beta chain features in type 1 diabetes. Looking at the study overall: In age, gender and cell yields, patients were similar to healthy donors.

This clone has more than one count but fewer than ten. Its cognate antigen is unknown. Sorted CD4+ subsets: naive, central memory, regulatory, stem cell-like memory (CD45RO/CCR7/CD25/CD127/CD95/CD27 panel). Trimming took 0 bases from V and 1 from J, leaving 7 bases between them. Per germline, CDR1 LNHNV and CDR2 YYDKDF (reference sequence). The CDR3 covers 14 residues. Expressed TCRB transcripts were sequenced, since all the RNA that had been isolated was reverse transcribed. TCRdb keeps only in-frame clones here, not all; method: immunoSEQ multiplex PCR. The table has approximately 140,000 clones, 9% seen once; the top ten hold roughly 0.75%. Study-wide findings and caveats: Type 1 diabetes patients had VDJ junctions that carried fewer insertions and more deletions. All four CD4+ subsets of Type 1 diabetes patients contained TCRB CDR3s that were moderately but significantly shorter.

The V call is TRBV15, the J call TRBJ2-7; D is perhaps TRBD1 (5 bases). The source is a man aged 30 to 39 with type 1 diabetes. Source material: central memory CD4+ T cells from blood. In DNA form, the CDR3 reads TGTGCCACCAGCAGAGAAAGGGGTTCCTACGAGCAGTACTTC. Its translation is CATSRERGSYEQYF.